This TCR beta chain was documented in a study of T cells after yellow fever vaccination. Study at large: With SMART-Seq v4 Ultra Low Input, the fractions containing low cell numbers were prepared. General observations from the study: The secondary response was weaker, and its peak arrived faster, on day 5 versus 15.

This clonotype appeared a few times. Its antigen is as yet unknown. TCRdb reprocessed the 5' RACE reads with MiXCR, giving one entry per CDR3 protein. The table shows around 300,000 distinct CDR3 sequences, with approximately 4% occurring only once. Germline CDR1 and CDR2: SQVTM and ANQGSEA. This CDR3 contains 13 residues. Trimming left V 7 bases short and J 2 bases short, with 15 bases between. The receptor was derived from a man aged 18 to 29 who received the YFV17D yellow fever vaccine. This chain uses TRBV29-1 with TRBJ2-7, with D perhaps TRBD2 (6 bases). The source material was PBMCs, sampled 5 days after the yellow fever booster vaccination. As DNA, the CDR3 is TGCAGCGGGGGAGGAACCGAGGCCTACGAGCAGTACTTC. Translated: CSGGGTEAYEQYF.